Shown below are 12 T cell receptor beta chains from a single sample sequenced in a study of blood T cell repertoires in COVID-19. This table comes from immunoSEQ multiplex PCR, and its TCRdb copy is limited to in-frame clones, with some not included. The sample includes just over 95,000 clones, roughly 89% seen only once; the top ten take approximately 15%. Sample: peripheral blood. The receptors come from a human donor in a cohort sampled during active COVID-19.

The J gene is TRBJ2-1, the V gene TRBV7-2, with 13 bases that match TRBD2. The CDR3 consists of 15 residues. Trimming cost V 1 base and J 9 bases; bases outside gene matches: 3. Germline V gives CDR1 SGHTA, CDR2 FQGNSA. The CDR3 sequence: CASSLERLAGGEQFF. The CDR3 DNA sequence: TGTGCCAGCAGCTTAGAGAGACTAGCGGGAGGTGAGCAGTTCTTC.

The chain joins TRBV24-1 to TRBJ1-5; the match to TRBD1 covers 9 bases. The CDR3 covers 17 residues. V was clipped by 6 bases and J by 0 bases; unmatched bases: 8. CDR1 KGHDR and CDR2 SFDVKD come from the germline V gene. The CDR3 is CATSPGTGIHSNQPQHF. DNA of the CDR3: TGTGCCACCAGTCCCGGGACAGGGATCCATAGCAATCAGCCCCAGCATTTT.

This chain links TRBV5-4 with TRBJ2-1, with 9 positions matching TRBD2. CDR1 is SGHNT and CDR2 is YYREEE in the germline V gene (reference sequence). The trim removed 0 bases at V and 5 bases at J, leaving 6 bases unmatched. The length of the CDR3 is 16 residues. DNA for the CDR3: TGTGCCAGCAGCTTGGATCTAGCGGGAAAAGACAATGAGCAGTTCTTC. Translation gives CASSLDLAGKDNEQFF.

DNA of the CDR3: TGTGCCAGCAGCTCCCAGTCCGGGACAGGGATTGATAGTGAGCAGTTCTTC. The encoded protein is CASSSQSGTGIDSEQFF. The chain recombines TRBV7-2 with TRBJ2-1, with TRBD1 matching 9 bases. V was pared by 4 bases and J by 9 bases, with 16 bases of the junction left unmatched. Per germline, CDR1 SGHTA and CDR2 FQGNSA. The CDR3 is 17 residues long.

V is TRBV10-3 and J is TRBJ2-7, with D perhaps matching TRBD1 (5 bases). The germline gives CDR1 ENHRY, CDR2 SYGVKD. The length of the CDR3 is 14 residues. Deletions cut 4 bases from V and 5 bases from J, with 15 bases between. DNA for the CDR3: TGTGCCATCAGTGTGTCAGACAGTTTCCACGAGCAGTACTTC. Amino acids: CAISVSDSFHEQYF.

The V and J genes are TRBV7-2 and TRBJ2-1; 8 positions match TRBD2. In germline, CDR1 is SGHTA, CDR2 FQGNSA. This CDR3 spans 17 amino acids. V shed 1 base and J 0 bases; nucleotides not matched to a gene: 5. The CDR3 nucleotides read TGTGCCAGCAGCTTAGTGCCAAGCGGGAGCTCCTACAATGAGCAGTTCTTC. As protein: CASSLVPSGSSYNEQFF.

The chain employs TRBV9 and TRBJ2-3; D remains ambiguous. The CDR3 extends over 13 amino acids. Germline loops: CDR1 SGDLS, CDR2 YYNGEE. Trimming pared 0 bases from V and 0 bases from J, leaving 2 bases between. In nucleotides, the CDR3 is TGTGCCAGCAGCGTAGCTAGCACAGATACGCAGTATTTT. Its translation is CASSVASTDTQYF.

To note about this clone: Other nucleotide sequences in the sample specify the same CDR3. The chain carries TRBV7-9 and TRBJ2-3, with TRBD2 matching over 8 bases. The CDR3 is 14 residues long. V shed 4 bases, J shed 0 bases, and the junction held 0 bases outside the gene matches. CDR1 SEHNR and CDR2 FQNEAQ come from the germline V gene (reference sequence). The CDR3 is CASSSSGSTDTQYF. The DNA for the CDR3 is TGTGCCAGCAGCTCTAGCGGGAGCACAGATACGCAGTATTTT.

The chain combines TRBV5-1 with TRBJ2-1, with TRBD2 identical over 9 bases. This CDR3 has 17 amino acids. Per germline, CDR1 SGHRS and CDR2 YFSETQ. With V trimmed by 0 bases and J by 8 bases, 12 bases remained unmatched. The DNA of the CDR3 is TGCGCCAGCAGCTTGGCCCGGATGAGCGGGGGGATGGATGAGCAGTTCTTC. Its protein is CASSLARMSGGMDEQFF.

This chain links TRBV2 with TRBJ2-3; 7 nucleotides align to TRBD2. The CDR3 loop spans 14 amino acids. Unmatched junction bases numbered 5, after V lost 4 bases and J lost 4 bases. Germline V lookup: CDR1 SNHLY, CDR2 FYNNEI. The CDR3 region has the DNA TGTGCCAGCAGTGCTCGCGCGGGAGCAGATACGCAGTATTTT. This encodes CASSARAGADTQYF.

The chain carries TRBV28 and TRBJ1-1; D uncertain. CDR3 size: 14 residues. Germline lookup yields CDR1 MDHEN and CDR2 SYDVKM. The germline V and J ends were trimmed by 0 bases and 3 bases, with 8 bases remaining between them. CDR3 in amino acids: CASSLWGGDTEAFF. The DNA for the CDR3 is TGTGCCAGCAGTTTATGGGGCGGGGACACTGAAGCTTTCTTT.

This rearrangement joins TRBV7-2 to TRBJ2-1; 14 bases match TRBD2. Germline V gene lookup returns CDR1 SGHTA and CDR2 FQGNSA. The CDR3 consists of 17 residues. The ends lost 5 bases at V and 4 bases at J; junction bases unmatched: 7. The CDR3 here is CASSPTSGREEYNEQFF. The CDR3 DNA is TGTGCCAGCAGCCCGACTAGCGGGAGGGAAGAATACAATGAGCAGTTCTTC.